This record concerns one T cell receptor (beta chain) sequence. The data originate from a study of cytomegalovirus exposure and HLA in healthy donors. From germline, CDR1 is SGHVS and CDR2 FNYEAQ. Trimming cost V 4 bases and J 5 bases; bases outside gene matches: 14. This CDR3 spans 16 amino acids. Measured with immunoSEQ multiplex PCR; TCRdb has only the in-frame clones, and not every one. The repertoire has roughly 65,000 clones, 94% of them found once; the top ten carry 4% to 5.5%. The genes are TRBV7-6 and TRBJ2-7; 7 nucleotides align to TRBD1. This TCR came from a man in his late teens or twenties in good health and CMV-seropositive. The sequenced material came from PBMCs. The CDR3 reads CASSSSTRDSPNEQYF. The CDR3 DNA reads TGTGCCAGCAGCTCCTCAACCCGGGACAGTCCCAACGAGCAGTACTTC.